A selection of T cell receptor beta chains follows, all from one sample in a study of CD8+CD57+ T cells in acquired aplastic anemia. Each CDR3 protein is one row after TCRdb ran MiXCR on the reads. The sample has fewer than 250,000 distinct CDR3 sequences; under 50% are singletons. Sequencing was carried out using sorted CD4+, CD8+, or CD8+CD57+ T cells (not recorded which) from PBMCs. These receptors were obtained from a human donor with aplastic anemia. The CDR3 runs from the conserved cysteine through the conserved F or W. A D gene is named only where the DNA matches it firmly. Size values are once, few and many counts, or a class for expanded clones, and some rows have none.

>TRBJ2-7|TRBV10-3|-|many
TGTGCCATCAGTGAACTCCGGGACCGATACACCTACGAGCAGTACTTC
CAISELRDRYTYEQYF
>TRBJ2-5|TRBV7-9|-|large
TGTGCCAGCAGCCACAAAACAGGGAAAGAGACCCAGTACTTC
CASSHKTGKETQYF
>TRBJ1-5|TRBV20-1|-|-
TGCAGTGCTAGCTCCGCGGGGGGGCACCACAATGAGCATTTT
CSASSAGGHHNEHF
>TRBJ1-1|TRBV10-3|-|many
TGTGCCATCAAAGGGGGGCAGTTTAACACTGAAGCTTTCTTT
CAIKGGQFNTEAFF
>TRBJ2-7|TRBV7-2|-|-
TGTGCCAGCAGCTTAGTTGACAGGATGGCCTACGAGCAGTACTTC
CASSLVDRMAYEQYF
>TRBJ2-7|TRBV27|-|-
TGTGCCAGCAGTTTATCGTTACGACAGAGCTCCTACGAGCAGTACTTC
CASSLSLRQSSYEQYF
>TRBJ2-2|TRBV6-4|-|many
TGTGCCAGCAGTGTAAGGGCGGGGACCGGGGAGCTGTTTTTT
CASSVRAGTGELFF
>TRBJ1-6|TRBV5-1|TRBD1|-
TGCGCCAGCAGCTCAGGACAGGGGTTTAGTTCACCCCTCCACTTT
CASSSGQGFSSPLHF
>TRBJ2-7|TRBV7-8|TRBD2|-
TGTGCCAGCAGCCTACTTCGGGTCGCGGGGGAAGAGCAGTACTTC
CASSLLRVAGEEQYF
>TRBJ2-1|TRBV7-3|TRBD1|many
TGTGCCAGCAGCTTAGGGGGACAGGCTTACAATGAGCAGTTCTTC
CASSLGGQAYNEQFF
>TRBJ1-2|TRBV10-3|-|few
TGTGCCACCCCCAGGGTTAACTATGGCTACACCTTC
CATPRVNYGYTF
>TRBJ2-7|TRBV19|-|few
TGTGCCAGTAGTCGGCAGGGCGACGAGCAGTACTTC
CASSRQGDEQYF
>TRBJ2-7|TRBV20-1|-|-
TGCAGTGCTGCACAGGCAAACTACGAGCAGTACTTC
CSAAQANYEQYF
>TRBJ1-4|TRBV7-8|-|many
TGTGCCAGCAGCTTAACGCCCTCAGGGGAGGATGAAAAACTGTTTTTT
CASSLTPSGEDEKLFF
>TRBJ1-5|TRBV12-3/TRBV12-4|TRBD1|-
TGTGCCAGCAGTTTCCAGGGGGGAAACAGGGGAAATCAGCCCCAGCATTTT
CASSFQGGNRGNQPQHF
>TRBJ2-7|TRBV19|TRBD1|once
TGTGCCAGTAGTATTTCGGACAGGGAGACCCACGAGCAGTACTTC
CASSISDRETHEQYF
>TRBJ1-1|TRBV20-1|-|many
TGCAGTGCCCCCAGGGGTGGAGGCACTGAAGCTTTCTTT
CSAPRGGGTEAFF
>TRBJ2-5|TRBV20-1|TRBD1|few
TGCAGTGCTAGAAACCCGGGACAGGGGACGACGGAGACCCAGTACTTC
CSARNPGQGTTETQYF
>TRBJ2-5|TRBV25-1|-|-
TGTGCCAGCAGCCAAGTTTTAGCCGGTGAGACCCAGTACTTC
CASSQVLAGETQYF
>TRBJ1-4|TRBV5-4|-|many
TGTGCCAGCACCAGGGACTCAACTAATGAAAAACTGTTTTTT
CASTRDSTNEKLFF
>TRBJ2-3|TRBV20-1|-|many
TGCAGTGCTAGCCCTTTGGATTCGAGCGAATTCGATACGCAGTATTTT
CSASPLDSSEFDTQYF
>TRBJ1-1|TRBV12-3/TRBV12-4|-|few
TGTGCCAGCAGTTACGGGGGCAGGTTGGAAGCTTTCTTT
CASSYGGRLEAFF
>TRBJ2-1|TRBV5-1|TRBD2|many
TGCGCCAGCAGCTTGGAGGGACTAGCGGGGTTCTACAATGAGCAGTTCTTC
CASSLEGLAGFYNEQFF
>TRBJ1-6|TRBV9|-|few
TGTGCCAGCAGCGCGGAACAGGGAAGAAGTTCACCCCTCCACTTT
CASSAEQGRSSPLHF
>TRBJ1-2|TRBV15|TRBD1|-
TGTGCCACCAGCAGAAAGGGACAGAACTATGGCTACACCTTC
CATSRKGQNYGYTF
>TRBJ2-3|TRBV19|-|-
TGTGCCAGTAGTACAGGATACACAGATACGCAGTATTTT
CASSTGYTDTQYF
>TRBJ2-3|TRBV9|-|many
TGTGCCAGCAGCGTAGGAGCAGATACGCAGTATTTT
CASSVGADTQYF
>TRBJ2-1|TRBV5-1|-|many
TGCGCCAGCAGCTTGGAAGGTTTCTCCTACAATGAGCAGTTCTTC
CASSLEGFSYNEQFF
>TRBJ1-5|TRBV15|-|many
TGTGCCACCAGCAGAGACAGGGCCCCTTATCAGCCCCAGCATTTT
CATSRDRAPYQPQHF
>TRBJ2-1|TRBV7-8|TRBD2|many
TGTGCCAGCAGCTTAGGGCTAGCGGGAAATGAGCAGTTCTTC
CASSLGLAGNEQFF
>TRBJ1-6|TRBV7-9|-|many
TGTGCCAGCAGCGGGGGACAAGCCGAGTGGAAATCACCCCTCCACTTT
CASSGGQAEWKSPLHF
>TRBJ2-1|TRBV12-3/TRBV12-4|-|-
TGTGCCAGCATGAGACGGGGGATAATAGACAATGAGCAGTTCTTC
CASMRRGIIDNEQFF
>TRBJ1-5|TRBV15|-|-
TGTGCCACCAGCAGAGATTTCCGACAGCCCCAGCATTTT
CATSRDFRQPQHF
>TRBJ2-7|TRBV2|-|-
TGTGCCAGCAGTGCCAGGGGGGACGAGCAGTACTTC
CASSARGDEQYF
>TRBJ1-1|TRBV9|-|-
TGTGCCAGCAGTGGGATGAACACTGAAGCCTTCTTT
CASSGMNTEAFF
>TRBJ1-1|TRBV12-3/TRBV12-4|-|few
TGTGCCAGCAGTTTTAGGGGAAGGATGAACACTGAAGCTTTCTTT
CASSFRGRMNTEAFF
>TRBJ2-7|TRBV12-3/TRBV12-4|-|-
TGTGCTAGTGCCTACCAAGCGACAGCGTACGAGCAGTACTTC
CASAYQATAYEQYF
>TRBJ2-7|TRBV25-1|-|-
TGTGCCAGCAGTGAATATAAGGTTGGATCCTACGAGCAGTACTTC
CASSEYKVGSYEQYF
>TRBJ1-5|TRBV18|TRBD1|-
TGTGCCAGCTCACCAACGACAGGGGGATTGCAGCATTTT
CASSPTTGGLQHF
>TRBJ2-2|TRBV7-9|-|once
TGTGCCAGCAGCTCAGGGGTGCTGTTTTTT
CASSSGVLFF
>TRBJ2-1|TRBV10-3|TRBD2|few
TGTGCCACCGCTCCCCCCACTCTAGCGGGAGCTCTTGAGCAGTTCTTC
CATAPPTLAGALEQFF
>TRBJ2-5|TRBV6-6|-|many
TGTGCCAGCAGGACCAGACAGCAAGAGACCCAGTACTTC
CASRTRQQETQYF
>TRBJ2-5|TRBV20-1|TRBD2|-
TGCAGTGCGTACCGACTAGCGGGAGATTTGGAGACCCAGTGCTTC
CSAYRLAGDLETQCF